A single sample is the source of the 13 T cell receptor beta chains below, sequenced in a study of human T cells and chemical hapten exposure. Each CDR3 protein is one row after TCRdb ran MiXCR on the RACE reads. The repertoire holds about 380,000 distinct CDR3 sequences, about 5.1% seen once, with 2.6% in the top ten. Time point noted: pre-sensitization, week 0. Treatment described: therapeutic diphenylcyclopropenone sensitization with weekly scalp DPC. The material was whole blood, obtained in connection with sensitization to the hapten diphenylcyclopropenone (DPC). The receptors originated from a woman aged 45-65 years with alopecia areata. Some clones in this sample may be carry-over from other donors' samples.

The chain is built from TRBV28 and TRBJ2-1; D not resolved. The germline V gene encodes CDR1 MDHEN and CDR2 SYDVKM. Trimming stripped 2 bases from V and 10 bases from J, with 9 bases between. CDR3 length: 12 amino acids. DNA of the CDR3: TGTGCCAGCAGTTTAGGCCTAACCGAGCAGTTCTTC. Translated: CASSLGLTEQFF.

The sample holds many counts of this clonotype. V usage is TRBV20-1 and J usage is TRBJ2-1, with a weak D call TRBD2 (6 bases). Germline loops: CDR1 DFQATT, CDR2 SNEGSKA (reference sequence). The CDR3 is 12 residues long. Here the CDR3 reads CSALARYNEQFF. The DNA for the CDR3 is TGCAGCGCTCTAGCGAGATACAATGAGCAGTTCTTC.

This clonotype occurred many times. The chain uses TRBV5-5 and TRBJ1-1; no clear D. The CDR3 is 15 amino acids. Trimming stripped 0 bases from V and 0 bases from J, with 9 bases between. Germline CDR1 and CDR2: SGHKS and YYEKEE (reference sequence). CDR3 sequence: CASSLDRRMNTEAFF. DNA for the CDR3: TGTGCCAGCAGCTTGGATCGACGGATGAACACTGAAGCTTTCTTT.

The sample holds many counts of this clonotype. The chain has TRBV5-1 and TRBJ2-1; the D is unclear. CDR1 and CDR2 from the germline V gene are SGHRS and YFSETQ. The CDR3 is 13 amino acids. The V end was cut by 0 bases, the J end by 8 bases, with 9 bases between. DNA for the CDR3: TGCGCCAGCAGCTTGGAATTAGCCGATGAGCAGTTCTTC. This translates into CASSLELADEQFF.

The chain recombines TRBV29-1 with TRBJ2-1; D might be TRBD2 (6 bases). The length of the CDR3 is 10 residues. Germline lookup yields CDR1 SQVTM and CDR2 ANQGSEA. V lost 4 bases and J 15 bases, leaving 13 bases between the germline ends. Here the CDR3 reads CSVVRGSGFF. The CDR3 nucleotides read TGCAGCGTTGTTAGGGGTAGCGGGTTCTTC.

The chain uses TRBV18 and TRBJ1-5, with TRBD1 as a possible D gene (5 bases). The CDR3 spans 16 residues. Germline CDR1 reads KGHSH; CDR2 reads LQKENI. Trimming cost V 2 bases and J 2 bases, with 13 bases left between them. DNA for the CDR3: TGTGCCAGCTCACCAGGGGCAGGGAATGGCAATCAGCCCCAGCATTTT. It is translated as CASSPGAGNGNQPQHF.

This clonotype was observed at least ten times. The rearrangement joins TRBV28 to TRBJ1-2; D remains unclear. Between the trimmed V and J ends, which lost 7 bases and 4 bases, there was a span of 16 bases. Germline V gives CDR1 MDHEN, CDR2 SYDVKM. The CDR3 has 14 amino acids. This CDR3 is CASTEEARSYGYTF. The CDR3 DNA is TGTGCCAGCACCGAAGAGGCCCGGAGCTATGGCTACACCTTC.

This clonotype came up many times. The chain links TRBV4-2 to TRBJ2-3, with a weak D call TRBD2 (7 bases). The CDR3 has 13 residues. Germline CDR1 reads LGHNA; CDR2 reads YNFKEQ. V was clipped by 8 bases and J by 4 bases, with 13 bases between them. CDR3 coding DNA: TGTGCCAGCCGTGGGGGGGCGGCAGATACGCAGTATTTT. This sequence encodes CASRGGAADTQYF.

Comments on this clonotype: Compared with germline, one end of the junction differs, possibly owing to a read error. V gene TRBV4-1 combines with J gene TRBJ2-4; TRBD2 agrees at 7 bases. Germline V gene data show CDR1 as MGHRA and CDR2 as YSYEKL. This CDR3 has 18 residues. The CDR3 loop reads CASRQGVVGGSTKNIQYF. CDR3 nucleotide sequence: TGCGCCAGCAGACAAGGGGTGGTCGGGGGGTCAACCAAAAACATTCAGTACTTC.

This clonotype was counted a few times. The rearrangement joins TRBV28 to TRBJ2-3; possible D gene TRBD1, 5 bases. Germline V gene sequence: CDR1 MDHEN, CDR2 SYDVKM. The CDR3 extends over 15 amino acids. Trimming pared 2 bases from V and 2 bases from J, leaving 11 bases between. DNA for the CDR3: TGTGCCAGCAGTTTAATGGGGCGGAACACAGATACGCAGTATTTT. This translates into CASSLMGRNTDTQYF.

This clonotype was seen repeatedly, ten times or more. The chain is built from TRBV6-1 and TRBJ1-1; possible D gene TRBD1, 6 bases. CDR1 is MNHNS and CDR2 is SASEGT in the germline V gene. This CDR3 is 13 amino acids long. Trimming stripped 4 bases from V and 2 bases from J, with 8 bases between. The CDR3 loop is CASSAGTNTEAFF. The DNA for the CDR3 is TGTGCCAGCAGTGCCGGGACAAACACTGAAGCTTTCTTT.

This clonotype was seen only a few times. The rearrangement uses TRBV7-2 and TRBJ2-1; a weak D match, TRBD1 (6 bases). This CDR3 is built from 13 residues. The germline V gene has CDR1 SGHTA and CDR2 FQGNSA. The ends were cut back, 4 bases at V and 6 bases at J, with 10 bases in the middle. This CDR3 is CASSSPDSNEQFF. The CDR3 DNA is TGTGCCAGCAGCTCCCCGGACAGCAATGAGCAGTTCTTC.

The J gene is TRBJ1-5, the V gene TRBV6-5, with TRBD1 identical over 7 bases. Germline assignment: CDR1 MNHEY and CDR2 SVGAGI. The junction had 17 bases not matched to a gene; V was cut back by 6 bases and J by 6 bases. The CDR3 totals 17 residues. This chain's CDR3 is CASSRAKTGNIGQPQHF. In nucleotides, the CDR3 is TGTGCCAGCAGCAGGGCTAAGACAGGGAATATCGGTCAGCCCCAGCATTTT.